A single T cell receptor beta chain is shown here with its context. The immunoSEQ assay was v3. Survey-level samples got approximately 1.8 million read pairs; deep-level samples got roughly 4.5-6.5 million. Profiled with immunoSEQ multiplex PCR; TCRdb holds only in-frame clones, not every one. The sample has about 36,000 clones, 73% seen once. Described time point: pre-treatment sample, taken before nivolumab and TIL therapy. This sample stems from a study of TIL therapy for anti-PD-1-resistant metastatic lung cancer. Study at large: Patients then received nivolumab; progressors got lymphodepletion, TIL and IL-2. Tumors had a median PD-L1 proportion score of less than 6.5%. By whole-exome sequencing, median non-synonymous tumor mutation burden was under 1.9 mutations per megabase.

The sequence was obtained from a person between 30 and 79 years old with non-small cell lung cancer. This specimen consisted of blood, obtained at baseline.

The CDR3 spells CASSEEGLTNTGELFF. In DNA form, the CDR3 reads TGTGCCAGCAGTGAGGAGGGGCTTACGAACACCGGGGAGCTGTTTTTT. The rearrangement joins TRBV6-4 to TRBJ2-2, with a possible D match to TRBD2 (6 bases). CDR1 and CDR2 from the germline V gene are MRHNA and SNTAGT. CDR3 length equals 16 residues. Deletions cut 3 bases from V and 0 bases from J, with 11 bases between.